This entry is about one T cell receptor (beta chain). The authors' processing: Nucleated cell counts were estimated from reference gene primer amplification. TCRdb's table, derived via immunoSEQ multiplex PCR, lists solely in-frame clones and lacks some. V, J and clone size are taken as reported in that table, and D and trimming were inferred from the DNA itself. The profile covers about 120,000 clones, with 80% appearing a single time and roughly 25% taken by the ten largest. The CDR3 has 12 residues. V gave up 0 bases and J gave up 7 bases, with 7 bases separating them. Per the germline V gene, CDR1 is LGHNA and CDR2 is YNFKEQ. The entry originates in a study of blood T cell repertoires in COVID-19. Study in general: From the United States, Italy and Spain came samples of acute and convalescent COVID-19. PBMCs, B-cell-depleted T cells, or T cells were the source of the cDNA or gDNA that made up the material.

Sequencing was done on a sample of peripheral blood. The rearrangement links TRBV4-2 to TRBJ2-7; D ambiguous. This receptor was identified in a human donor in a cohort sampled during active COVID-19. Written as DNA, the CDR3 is TGTGCCAGCAGCCAAGATTTCCGTGAGCAGTACTTC. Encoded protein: CASSQDFREQYF.